This passage covers 13 T cell receptor beta chains from one sample sequenced in a study of T cell repertoires in cytomegalovirus infection. TCRdb reanalysed the reads using MiXCR and keeps one entry per CDR3 protein. Of some 800,000 distinct CDR3 sequences listed, almost 30% were seen once; the top ten hold around 13%. Their target antigens are unknown. Source: cultured CD8+ T cells from PBMCs, taken from culture after CMV antigen stimulation. These receptors came from a human donor in good health (CMV status not recorded). Some clones in this sample may be carry-over from other donors' samples.

Only a few counts were recorded for this clonotype. This chain uses TRBV6-6 with TRBJ2-1; D may be TRBD1 (5 bases). Trimming removed 8 bases at V and 5 bases at J, with 10 bases between. CDR3 length equals 12 residues. The germline V gene encodes CDR1 MNHNY and CDR2 SVGAGI (reference sequence). The CDR3 spells CASGARNNEQFF. CDR3 nucleotides: TGTGCCAGCGGGGCCCGCAACAATGAGCAGTTCTTC.

This clonotype was seen repeatedly, ten times or more. The J gene is TRBJ2-7, the V gene TRBV28; D unresolved. Germline CDR1 and CDR2: MDHEN and SYDVKM. The CDR3 totals 13 residues. V lost 5 bases and J lost 2, with 10 bases in between. The CDR3 DNA reads as TGTGCCAGCAGTCCTACAGCAACCTACGAGCAGTACGTC. Protein: CASSPTATYEQYV.

The chain employs TRBV7-2 and TRBJ2-7, with 9 bases lining up with TRBD1. From germline, CDR1 is SGHTA and CDR2 FQGNSA. The CDR3 runs 15 residues. J gave up 2 bases and V 5 bases, and 7 bases lay outside the gene matches. This CDR3 is CASSPEDRGAYEQYV. CDR3 nucleotides: TGTGCCAGCAGCCCCGAGGACAGGGGCGCCTACGAGCAGTACGTC.

The J gene is TRBJ2-1, the V gene TRBV6-6; 8 positions agree with TRBD1. The CDR3 totals 15 residues. Germline values: CDR1 MNHNY, CDR2 SVGAGI (reference sequence). Trimming took 6 bases from V and 8 from J; bases not matched to a gene: 12. CDR3 DNA: TGTGCCAGCAGCCTTGGTCCGGACAGGGAGCATGAGCAGTTCTTC. As protein: CASSLGPDREHEQFF.

This clonotype was detected ten times or more. The V and J genes are TRBV10-2 and TRBJ1-1; D may be TRBD1 (6 bases). The germline CDR1 and CDR2 sequences are WSHSY and SAAADI. This CDR3 is built from 12 residues. V lost 6 bases to trimming and J lost 6 bases, with 11 bases between them. CDR3 in DNA: TGCGCCAGCAGAGCCGGGACACCTGAAGCTTTCTTT. Translation: CASRAGTPEAFF.

The V gene is TRBV7-2, the J gene TRBJ2-1; 8 nucleotides agree with TRBD2. J was trimmed by 0 bases and V by 5 bases; bases with no gene match: 3. The germline gives CDR1 SGHTA, CDR2 FQGNSA. This CDR3 region has 15 residues. The CDR3 DNA reads TGTGCCAGCAGCCGGGGGGGGGGCTCCTACAATGAGCAGTTCTTC. Residues: CASSRGGGSYNEQFF.

Only a few counts were recorded for this clonotype. The J gene is TRBJ1-2, the V gene TRBV27; D may be TRBD1 (5 bases). V lost 5 bases, J lost 4 bases, and 14 bases lay in between. The CDR3 spans 14 residues. Germline V gene lookup returns CDR1 MNHEY and CDR2 SMNVEV (reference sequence). The CDR3 sequence is CASSPPGVSYGYTF. Written as DNA, the CDR3 is TGTGCCAGCAGTCCCCCGGGGGTATCCTATGGCTACACCTTC.

V is TRBV24-1 and J is TRBJ1-5; the match to TRBD1 covers 8 bases. Germline V gene sequence: CDR1 KGHDR, CDR2 SFDVKD. The V gene end was trimmed by 5 bases and the J gene end by 3 bases; junction bases not matched to a gene: 5. The CDR3 length is 15 residues. CDR3 sequence reads: CATSAGQGINQPQHF. In DNA, the CDR3 is TGTGCCACCAGTGCCGGACAGGGTATCAATCAGCCCCAGCATTTT.

This clonotype was seen only a few times. The chain uses TRBV4-3 and TRBJ1-1, with a tentative D call TRBD1 (6 bases). This CDR3 contains 18 residues. Deletions cut 1 base from V and 0 bases from J, with 18 bases between. Germline-derived CDR1 and CDR2 are LGHNA and YSLEER. The DNA of the CDR3 is TGCGCCAGCAGCCAAGCTCGGGGGCCTCCGTTCATGAACACTGAAGCTTTCTTT. It yields the protein CASSQARGPPFMNTEAFF.

The chain is built from TRBV7-9 and TRBJ1-1, with TRBD1 identical over 9 bases. The CDR3 is made up of 16 amino acids. From germline, CDR1 is SEHNR and CDR2 FQNEAQ (reference sequence). Unmatched junction bases numbered 12, after V lost 3 bases and J lost 7 bases. The CDR3 bases are TGTGCCAGCAGCTTGCTACAGGGGGCCTTACTTGATGAAGCTTTCTTT. Translated: CASSLLQGALLDEAFF. The variable domain in full, with the rest retrieved from reference TRBV7-9 and TRBJ1-1, is DTGVSQNPRHKITKRGQNVTFRCDPISEHNRLYWYRQTLGQGPEFLTYFQNEAQLEKSRLLSDRFSAERPKGSFSTLEIQRTEQGDSAMYLCASSLLQGALLDEAFFGQGTRLTVV.

This clonotype appeared a few times. The chain recombines TRBV10-3 with TRBJ1-2; 9 bases are shared with TRBD1. Germline lookup yields CDR1 ENHRY and CDR2 SYGVKD. The CDR3 runs to 17 residues. V gave up 5 bases and J gave up 4 bases; unmatched junction bases: 14. CDR3 nucleotide sequence: TGTGCCATCAGTATAACGGTGGGACAGGGAGAGGGCTATGGCTACACCTTC. Its translation is CAISITVGQGEGYGYTF.

This clonotype occurred many times. This chain connects TRBV7-9 to TRBJ2-1; 13 nucleotides line up with TRBD2. The CDR3 loop spans 17 amino acids. CDR1 is SEHNR, CDR2 FQNEAQ, per germline (reference sequence). J was trimmed by 0 bases and V by 5 bases; bases with no gene match: 4. CDR3 sequence reads: CASSATSGGASYNEQFF. In DNA, the CDR3 is TGTGCCAGCAGCGCAACTAGCGGGGGGGCCTCCTACAATGAGCAGTTCTTC.

This clonotype was recorded a few times. The genes are TRBV6-2 or TRBV6-3 and TRBJ1-6; TRBD1 might be the D (5 bases). The CDR3 is made up of 16 amino acids. V lost 2 bases to trimming and J lost 8 bases, with 16 bases between them. Looked up from germline, CDR1 is MNHEY and CDR2 is SVGEGT. The CDR3 is CASSYPGPSRDSPLHF. The CDR3 DNA follows: TGTGCCAGCAGTTACCCGGGACCCAGCAGGGATTCACCCCTCCACTTT.